Listed here is a single T cell receptor (beta chain). This entry belongs to a study of blood T cell repertoires in COVID-19. Study information: Spain, Italy and the United States supplied samples that represented acute and convalescent COVID-19.

How the authors handled the data: Amplifying reference gene primers gave estimates of nucleated cell counts. Data came from immunoSEQ multiplex PCR; TCRdb stores just in-frame clones and leaves some out. The DNA was the basis for D and trimming; V, J and clone size are from that table. The data show 200,000 to 300,000 clones, about nine tenths seen once. Patients at the Seattle site were enrolled during active infection and followed longitudinally. Germline loops: CDR1 MGHRA, CDR2 YSYEKL. V shed 2 bases, J shed 3 bases, and the junction held 7 bases outside the gene matches. CDR3 length: 17 residues. This receptor was obtained from a woman in her 30s with COVID-19, enrolled during active disease. The sequencing input was peripheral blood. The gene calls are TRBV4-1 and TRBJ2-1, with 10 positions matching TRBD2. Written as DNA, the CDR3 is TGCGCCAGCAGCCAATTTGGACTAGCGGATAGCTACAATGAGCAGTTCTTC. Residues: CASSQFGLADSYNEQFF.